This is a list of T cell receptor beta chains from one sample in a study of T cells expressing NK-cell markers. From the 5' RACE reads, TCRdb lists one entry per CDR3 protein and no DNA. The sample data list about 400,000 distinct CDR3 sequences. Specimen: blood T cells: a sorted CD56 or NKG2C T cell subset, CD4+ or CD8+ T cells, or bulk PBMC T cells (not recorded which). The source of these receptors is a woman aged 50 to 60 in good health. Each CDR3 is given with its conserved first and last residue.

V gene	J gene	CDR3 protein
TRBV20-1	TRBJ2-1	CSARVASGTGSYNEQFF
TRBV6-5	TRBJ2-3	CASSYSKVSDTQYF
TRBV4-2	TRBJ2-3	CASSPRVTDTQYF
TRBV20-1	TRBJ2-1	CSARSPGLAVSSYNEQFF
TRBV20-1	TRBJ2-3	CSATKGREDTQYF
TRBV15	TRBJ2-1	CATSSEWTGYNEQFF
TRBV20-1	TRBJ2-1	CSASQLGLGNEQFF
TRBV5-1	TRBJ2-5	CASSLPLGLAGVIQETQYF
TRBV20-1	TRBJ2-2	CSARDLGDSAGELFF
TRBV29-1	TRBJ1-4	CSVGAGSEKLFF
TRBV6-5	TRBJ2-1	CASTKTFSTYNEQFF
TRBV6-5	TRBJ2-1	CASSYNSAGGSGNEQFF
TRBV4-1	TRBJ2-3	CASSQDIRDTQYF
TRBV5-5	TRBJ1-5	CASRRQGGPQHF
TRBV20-1	TRBJ2-3	CSARTLAGAPDTQYF
TRBV24-1	TRBJ2-1	CATSDRLAGSYNEQFF
TRBV20-1	TRBJ1-4	CSAPLGEKLFF
TRBV27	TRBJ1-5	CASSDYRVGQPQHF
TRBV27	TRBJ2-3	CASSLGQGYTDTQYF
TRBV12-3/TRBV12-4	TRBJ2-1	CASSFTERGIEQFF
TRBV12-3/TRBV12-4	TRBJ2-3	CASSLMAGEDTQYF
TRBV12-3/TRBV12-4	TRBJ2-1	CASSPPRGLAGRTQFF
TRBV29-1	TRBJ2-3	CSVALAADTQYF
TRBV12-3/TRBV12-4	TRBJ1-1	CASSLRRGNTEAFF
TRBV20-1	TRBJ2-7	CSARDGRDPHYEQYF
TRBV13	TRBJ2-6	CASSSFDRANSGANVLTF
TRBV29-1	TRBJ2-1	CSVRTSGRLNEQFF
TRBV20-1	TRBJ1-2	CSARDGVAGYTF
TRBV14	TRBJ1-1	CASSPGTAYEHWEAFF
TRBV27	TRBJ2-3	CASSLYSAGVSTDTQYF
TRBV5-1	TRBJ2-6	CASSLERSNVLTF
TRBV5-4	TRBJ2-1	CASSPVMDSAKDEQFF
TRBV5-1	TRBJ2-5	CASSMPPGRAGETQYF
TRBV6-6	TRBJ1-5	CASSYPGQPNQPQHF
TRBV7-9	TRBJ2-1	CASGQPSGSYEQFF
TRBV5-1	TRBJ1-1	CASSLAGRTPFQNTEAFF
TRBV6-5	TRBJ2-5	CARRLRGRNQETQYF
TRBV11-2	TRBJ2-3	CASSPGTSGRGRLGTDTQYF
TRBV12-3/TRBV12-4	TRBJ1-4	CASSLGPAGREKLFF
TRBV29-1	TRBJ2-1	CSAIAGGIGMNEQFF
TRBV6-5	TRBJ2-1	CASNGQGSWRQFF
TRBV20-1	TRBJ2-1	CSASPSPREQFF
TRBV6-4	TRBJ2-7	CASSRLAGAEQYF
TRBV29-1	TRBJ2-7	CSVERTYPLYEQYF
TRBV14	TRBJ2-3	CASSQWSTDTQYF
TRBV6-5	TRBJ1-5	CASRNGNSNQPQHF
TRBV6-9	TRBJ1-3	CASSPQDSGNTIYF
TRBV24-1	TRBJ1-5	CATSDRYPNQPQHF
TRBV24-1	TRBJ2-7	CATSETGTGAYEQYF
TRBV20-1	TRBJ2-5	CSAREGLAAQETQYF
TRBV4-1	TRBJ1-4	CASSQVQINEKLFF
TRBV12-3/TRBV12-4	TRBJ2-3	CATPGLGADTQYF
TRBV11-3	TRBJ2-1	CASSPSPRTGGSYNKQFF
TRBV5-1	TRBJ2-7	CASSGSRVHEQYF
TRBV5-1	TRBJ2-5	CASSTAGGLQETQYF